This is a list of T cell receptor beta chains from one sample in a study of CD8+ T cells in alopecia areata. Sequencing used immunoSEQ multiplex PCR; TCRdb keeps in-frame clones, though not all of them. The sample contains 87,000 or so clones, more than 65% of which appear only once. The sample here was CD8+ T cells sorted from blood, taken at roughly week 45, from a patient treated with tofacitinib. Source of these receptors: a human donor with alopecia areata. CDR3s include the opening cysteine and the closing phenylalanine or tryptophan. The D gene is left open where the match is weak. Size values are once, few and many counts, or a class for expanded clones, and some rows have none.

D gene: .; clone size: .; J gene: TRBJ2-5; V gene: TRBV7-6; CDR3 protein: CAGSLAGGPETQYF; CDR3 DNA: TGTGCCGGCAGTTTGGCAGGAGGGCCGGAGACCCAGTACTTC
D gene: TRBD1; clone size: .; J gene: TRBJ2-1; V gene: TRBV6-5; CDR3 protein: CASSPTGKGHNEQFF; CDR3 DNA: TGTGCCAGCAGTCCGACAGGGAAAGGCCACAATGAGCAGTTCTTC
D gene: .; clone size: .; J gene: TRBJ1-6; V gene: TRBV4-3; CDR3 protein: CASSEGLGLNSPLHF; CDR3 DNA: TGCGCCAGCAGCGAAGGGCTAGGATTGAATTCACCCCTCCACTTT
D gene: TRBD2; clone size: .; J gene: TRBJ2-1; V gene: TRBV13; CDR3 protein: CASSLDSGGFSYNEQFF; CDR3 DNA: TGTGCCAGCAGCTTAGATAGCGGGGGGTTCTCCTACAATGAGCAGTTCTTC
D gene: TRBD1; clone size: many; J gene: TRBJ2-7; V gene: TRBV2; CDR3 protein: CASSEAGTDYEQYF; CDR3 DNA: TGTGCCAGCAGTGAAGCGGGGACAGACTACGAGCAGTACTTC
D gene: .; clone size: .; J gene: TRBJ2-5; V gene: TRBV30; CDR3 protein: CAWSDSEETQYF; CDR3 DNA: TGTGCCTGGAGTGATAGCGAAGAGACCCAGTACTTC
D gene: TRBD1; clone size: once; J gene: TRBJ1-1; V gene: TRBV29-1; CDR3 protein: CSARTGEEAFF; CDR3 DNA: TGCAGCGCCCGGACAGGGGAAGAAGCTTTCTTT
D gene: .; clone size: .; J gene: TRBJ2-5; V gene: TRBV2; CDR3 protein: CASSRIQETQYF; CDR3 DNA: TGTGCCAGTTCGAGGATCCAAGAGACCCAGTACTTC
D gene: .; clone size: .; J gene: TRBJ1-5; V gene: TRBV4-3; CDR3 protein: CASSHGTSGEPQHF; CDR3 DNA: TGCGCCAGCAGCCACGGGACGTCGGGGGAGCCCCAGCATTTT
D gene: TRBD2; clone size: few; J gene: TRBJ2-7; V gene: TRBV27; CDR3 protein: CASSLPGGGEQYF; CDR3 DNA: TGTGCCAGCAGTCTTCCGGGAGGGGGTGAGCAGTACTTC
D gene: .; clone size: .; J gene: TRBJ1-1; V gene: TRBV5-4; CDR3 protein: CASSSDGVEAFF; CDR3 DNA: TGTGCCAGCAGCTCGGATGGGGTCGAAGCTTTCTTT
D gene: TRBD1; clone size: once; J gene: TRBJ2-7; V gene: TRBV9; CDR3 protein: CASSGTGGYEQYF; CDR3 DNA: TGTGCCAGCAGCGGGACAGGGGGCTACGAGCAGTACTTC
D gene: .; clone size: .; J gene: TRBJ1-1; V gene: TRBV27; CDR3 protein: CASSLMAGPTEAFF; CDR3 DNA: TGTGCCAGCAGTTTAATGGCAGGACCTACTGAAGCTTTCTTT
D gene: TRBD2; clone size: .; J gene: TRBJ2-7; V gene: TRBV7-2; CDR3 protein: CASSPSGGRYEQYF; CDR3 DNA: TGTGCCAGCAGCCCCAGCGGGGGGCGGTACGAGCAGTACTTC
D gene: TRBD1; clone size: .; J gene: TRBJ1-5; V gene: TRBV19; CDR3 protein: CASSTRGQGGFNQPQHF; CDR3 DNA: TGTGCCAGTAGTACACGAGGACAGGGAGGGTTCAATCAGCCCCAGCATTTT
D gene: TRBD1; clone size: .; J gene: TRBJ2-1; V gene: TRBV7-6; CDR3 protein: CASSRDRRDEQFF; CDR3 DNA: TGTGCCAGCAGCCGGGACAGGAGGGATGAGCAGTTCTTC
D gene: TRBD2; clone size: .; J gene: TRBJ2-7; V gene: TRBV27; CDR3 protein: CASSLSGGGARYEQYF; CDR3 DNA: TGTGCCAGCAGTTTATCGGGCGGGGGGGCCAGGTACGAGCAGTACTTC
D gene: .; clone size: .; J gene: TRBJ2-7; V gene: TRBV2; CDR3 protein: CASSEGWNYEQYF; CDR3 DNA: TGTGCCAGCAGTGAAGGGTGGAACTACGAGCAGTACTTC
D gene: TRBD2; clone size: few; J gene: TRBJ2-1; V gene: TRBV19; CDR3 protein: CASSLTGTSGGNEQFF; CDR3 DNA: TGTGCCAGTAGTCTTACCGGGACTAGCGGGGGGAATGAGCAGTTCTTC
D gene: TRBD2; clone size: few; J gene: TRBJ2-1; V gene: TRBV7-9; CDR3 protein: CASSLVAGGPDEQFF; CDR3 DNA: TGTGCCAGCAGCTTAGTGGCGGGGGGGCCCGATGAGCAGTTCTTC
D gene: .; clone size: .; J gene: TRBJ1-2; V gene: TRBV29-1; CDR3 protein: CSVETDGPYGYTF; CDR3 DNA: TGCAGCGTTGAGACAGATGGGCCCTATGGCTACACCTTC
D gene: TRBD1; clone size: .; J gene: TRBJ2-7; V gene: TRBV2; CDR3 protein: CASSEGRQGRNEQYF; CDR3 DNA: TGTGCCAGCAGTGAAGGCCGACAGGGGAGGAACGAGCAGTACTTC
D gene: .; clone size: .; J gene: TRBJ2-7; V gene: TRBV19; CDR3 protein: CASSIDLDSWEQYF; CDR3 DNA: TGTGCCAGTAGTATAGATCTAGACAGCTGGGAGCAGTACTTC
D gene: .; clone size: .; J gene: TRBJ1-1; V gene: TRBV29-1; CDR3 protein: CSVTENTEAFF; CDR3 DNA: TGCAGCGTTACAGAAAACACTGAAGCTTTCTTT
D gene: TRBD1; clone size: .; J gene: TRBJ1-6; V gene: TRBV4-1; CDR3 protein: CASSQSQGAGSPLHF; CDR3 DNA: TGCGCCAGCAGCCAATCACAGGGGGCTGGATCACCCCTCCACTTT
D gene: TRBD2; clone size: .; J gene: TRBJ2-2; V gene: TRBV5-1; CDR3 protein: CASSLFSSGDGGELFF; CDR3 DNA: TGCGCCAGCAGCTTGTTTTCTAGCGGGGACGGCGGGGAGCTGTTTTTT